Listed below are T cell receptor beta chains from one sample, sequenced in a study of cytomegalovirus exposure and HLA in healthy donors. Libraries were prepared by immunoSEQ multiplex PCR; TCRdb keeps only in-frame clonotypes and omits some of them. The sample carries around 110,000 clones, 70% to 80% recorded once. The sequenced sample was PBMCs. The receptors here all came from a woman aged 18-29 years in good health and CMV-seronegative. Each CDR3 is given with its conserved first and last residue. The D gene is left open where the match is weak. For some rows the clone size is stated as once, few or many, or as a class when expanded; others skip it.

V	size	D	J	DNA	CDR3
TRBV2	once	-	TRBJ2-7	TGTGCCAGCACCACAGGGACCCAACTATACGAGCAGTACTTC	CASTTGTQLYEQYF
TRBV30	once	TRBD1	TRBJ2-1	TGTGCCTGGGGACAGGAGGACAATGAGCAGTTCTTC	CAWGQEDNEQFF
TRBV10-1	-	-	TRBJ2-7	TGCGCCAGCAGTGAGTCGATGAACTACTACGAGCAGTACTTC	CASSESMNYYEQYF
TRBV4-2	-	TRBD1	TRBJ2-1	TGTGCCAGCAGCCAAGGACCGGGACAGGGCGAAACCTACAATGAGCAGTTCTTC	CASSQGPGQGETYNEQFF
TRBV9	-	-	TRBJ1-2	TGTGCCAGCAGCCCCGCGACAGAGTATGGCTACACCTTC	CASSPATEYGYTF
TRBV6-1	-	TRBD1	TRBJ1-4	TGTGCCAGCAGTCCCAGGACAGGGGGCGGCGAAAAACTGTTTTTT	CASSPRTGGGEKLFF
TRBV7-9	-	TRBD1	TRBJ2-7	TGTGCCAGCAGCTCCCGGGACAGGGCCCACGAGCAGTACTTC	CASSSRDRAHEQYF
TRBV7-8	-	-	TRBJ2-7	TGTGCCAGCAGCTCAGAAACAGGGCTTCTCTCCTACGAGCAGTACTTC	CASSSETGLLSYEQYF
TRBV10-2	-	-	TRBJ2-3	TGCGCCAGCAGTATAACGGCGGCAGATACGCAGTATTTT	CASSITAADTQYF
TRBV5-1	few	TRBD2	TRBJ2-1	TGCGCCAGCAGCTTACAGACTAGCGGCTACAATGAGCAGTTCTTC	CASSLQTSGYNEQFF
TRBV2	-	TRBD1	TRBJ2-7	TGTGCCAGGGGACAGGGAGCCTACGAGCAGTACTTC	CARGQGAYEQYF
TRBV30	-	-	TRBJ2-5	TGTGCCTGCCTCCGGGACACCCAAGAGACCCAGTACTTC	CACLRDTQETQYF
TRBV28	-	-	TRBJ1-1	TGTGCCAGCAGTTTATGGGGCGTACCGAACACTGAAGCTTTCTTT	CASSLWGVPNTEAFF
TRBV5-4	-	-	TRBJ2-7	TGTGCCAGCAGCACGACCGGGACTTATTCCTACGAGCAGTACTTC	CASSTTGTYSYEQYF
TRBV2	few	-	TRBJ1-4	TGTGCCAGCAGTTCAATCCTGGGCAATGAAAAACTGTTTTTT	CASSSILGNEKLFF
TRBV19	once	-	TRBJ1-6	TGTGCCAGTAGTGCCAGGACTTATAATTCACCCCTCCACTTT	CASSARTYNSPLHF